This T cell receptor (beta chain) stems from a study of cytomegalovirus exposure and HLA in healthy donors. This clone was counted a single time. The antigen is unknown. Relative to the germline gene, one junction end is altered; a read error may explain this. Other DNA sequences from this sample encode an identical CDR3 as well. The CDR3 is made up of 15 amino acids. Germline V lookup: CDR1 MNHEY, CDR2 SVGAGI. Study conclusions and caveats: Later work found most CMV-associated TCR beta chains apparently HLA-restricted.

The PCR employed 60 Vbeta primers together with 13 Jbeta primers. Sequenced by immunoSEQ multiplex PCR; TCRdb stores in-frame clones only, minus some. Among over 150,000 clones listed, roughly 77% were seen once. The chain has TRBV6-5 and TRBJ1-4; D perhaps matches TRBD1 (5 bases). The clonotype comes from a man aged 25 to 45 in good health and CMV-seropositive. Source material: PBMCs. CDR3 sequence (DNA): TGTGCCAGCAGTTACTTGCGGGGACCCAATGAAAAGCTGTTTTTT. It encodes CASSYLRGPNEKLFF.